Listed here are 8 T cell receptor beta chains from one sample, sequenced in a study of T cells in Graves' hyperthyroidism and ophthalmopathy (dated by TCRdb to about 2019). Library preparation used multiplex PCR. The run used an Illumina HiSeq 2000. The TCR beta CDR3 regions were amplified from RNA transcripts. For the first round of RT-PCR on the TCR CDR3, the HTBI primer set was used together with the Qiagen OneStep RT-PCR kit. TCRdb took the public reads, trimmed them with fastp at Q25, ran MiXCR for clone calling and kept in-frame beta chains. Every distinct CDR3 protein forms one entry, paired with its most common genes and DNA. This sample comprises 300,000 to 400,000 distinct CDR3 sequences, approximately 22% of them detected only once. 50% of the sample goes to the ten largest clones. The sample comprised blood. All receptors derive from a woman in her forties or fifties with Graves' hyperthyroidism.

This clonotype was seen many times. The rearrangement uses TRBV11-2 and TRBJ1-2; D remains unclear. The CDR3 covers 14 residues. V was cut by 0 bases and J by 4 bases, with 9 bases left in between. Germline loops: CDR1 SGHAT, CDR2 FQNNGV. In DNA, the CDR3 is TGTGCCAGCAGCTTAGATCGGGGAGGCTATGGCTACACCTTC. Its protein product is CASSLDRGGYGYTF.

This clonotype was counted only a few times. V gene TRBV19 combines with J gene TRBJ1-5; D unclear. V lost 7 bases to trimming and J lost 7 bases, with 14 bases between them. Germline assignment: CDR1 LNHDA and CDR2 SQIVND (reference sequence). The CDR3 loop spans 13 amino acids. The CDR3 DNA follows: TGTGCCAGTAAGGAGGGAGGAAGGCAGCCCCAGCATTTT. This gives the protein CASKEGGRQPQHF.

This clonotype appeared many times. This chain joins TRBV27 and TRBJ2-1; TRBD2 aligns across 8 bases. Per the germline V gene, CDR1 is MNHEY and CDR2 is SMNVEV (reference sequence). V lost 7 bases and J lost 2; bases outside the gene matches: 4. The CDR3 is 14 amino acids. CDR3 coding DNA: TGTGCCAGCAATATAGCGGGGCCCTACAATGAGCAGTTCTTC. The encoded protein is CASNIAGPYNEQFF.

The sample holds one count of this clonotype. The J gene is TRBJ2-1, the V gene TRBV2; 7 nucleotides match TRBD2. Germline assignment: CDR1 SNHLY and CDR2 FYNNEI. The CDR3 loop spans 15 amino acids. The V gene end was trimmed by 6 bases and the J gene end by 2 bases; junction bases not matched to a gene: 7. Written as DNA, the CDR3 is TGTGCCAGCAGGCTAGGGGCGGGAGCCTACAATGAGCAGTTCTTC. It codes for CASRLGAGAYNEQFF.

This clonotype was seen ten or more times. The chain recombines TRBV20-1 with TRBJ1-3; 10 bases are shared with TRBD1. The CDR3 is 14 residues long. Germline-derived CDR1 and CDR2 are DFQATT and SNEGSKA (reference sequence). J was trimmed by 4 bases and V by 6 bases; bases with no gene match: 6. CDR3 loop: CSARQGAAGNTIYF. DNA of the CDR3: TGCAGTGCCCGACAGGGGGCGGCGGGAAACACCATATATTTT.

This clonotype was recorded at least ten times. The V call is TRBV7-9, the J call TRBJ1-5, with D maybe TRBD1 (6 bases). Germline values: CDR1 SEHNR, CDR2 FQNEAQ (reference sequence). The CDR3 totals 16 residues. With 4 bases removed from V and 3 bases from J, the gap between germline ends came to 16 bases. CDR3: CASSYGQTGHNQPQHF. For the CDR3, the DNA is TGTGCCAGCAGCTACGGACAGACAGGTCACAATCAGCCCCAGCATTTT. The whole variable domain, filled in from reference TRBV7-9 and TRBJ1-5, reads DTGVSQNPRHKITKRGQNVTFRCDPISEHNRLYWYRQTLGQGPEFLTYFQNEAQLEKSRLLSDRFSAERPKGSFSTLEIQRTEQGDSAMYLCASSYGQTGHNQPQHFGDGTRLSIL.

Many counts were recorded for this clonotype. V is TRBV20-1 and J is TRBJ2-7, with 8 nucleotides matching TRBD2. Germline CDR1 is DFQATT and CDR2 is SNEGSKA (reference sequence). Trimming at V came to 3 bases and at J to 2 bases, leaving 6 bases not matched to a gene. The CDR3 runs to 14 residues. CDR3 DNA sequence: TGCAGTGCTAGCGTCCCCGGGGGGGCCTACGAGCAGTACTTC. Translating gives CSASVPGGAYEQYF.

This clonotype has more than one count but fewer than ten. CDR3 sequence (DNA): TGTGCCAGCAGCTTGGGGACTAGCGGGGGGAAGCAAGAGACCCAGTACTTC. This encodes CASSLGTSGGKQETQYF. The V and J genes are TRBV11-2 and TRBJ2-5; 15 bases map to TRBD2. The V segment lost 3 bases and the J segment 2 bases; nucleotides outside the gene matches: 4. The length of the CDR3 is 17 residues. Germline V CDR1 and CDR2: SGHAT, FQNNGV.